This T cell receptor beta chain emerged from a study of Graves' ophthalmopathy and Graves' hyperthyroidism. The overall study: Peripheral blood collection took place at initial diagnosis, before any treatment. Study results and caveats: Sensitivity of 60% to 71% and specificity of 72.22% were achieved by the model that predicted ophthalmopathy progression. In blood appeared most of the expanded thyroid clonotypes whose frequency exceeded 0.001. A 13-signature model separated ophthalmopathy from stable hyperthyroidism, almost 90% sensitivity, approximately 80% specificity.

Germline loops: CDR1 SGHDT, CDR2 YYEEEE. Unmatched junction bases numbered 10, after V lost 1 base and J lost 0 bases. The CDR3 loop spans 17 amino acids. This clonotype appeared a few times. What it binds is not known. Investigators amplified TCR beta CDR3 regions from RNA transcripts. RT-PCR with HTBI primers came first, then second-round multiplex PCR. MiXCR, applied by TCRdb to the multiplex PCR reads, yields one record per CDR3 protein. Among about 740,000 distinct CDR3 sequences, 40% were seen once, and the ten largest hold less than 55%. Material: peripheral blood. V is TRBV5-6 and J is TRBJ2-7, with TRBD1 identical over 7 bases. The clonotype was recovered from an adult man with Graves' ophthalmopathy. The CDR3, as DNA: TGTGCCAGCAGCTTGTTAAACGGACAGGCTATCTCCTACGAGCAGTACTTC. This sequence encodes CASSLLNGQAISYEQYF.